These T cell receptor beta chains were read from a single sample in a study of T cells in localized non-small cell lung cancer. Profiled with immunoSEQ multiplex PCR; TCRdb holds only in-frame clones, not every one. Of some 85,000 clones listed, roughly 75% are singletons. The sequenced sample was PBMCs, obtained before any cancer treatment. Receptor source: a man between 40 and 70 years old with stage II squamous cell lung carcinoma. CDR3s include the opening cysteine and the closing phenylalanine or tryptophan. D genes are given only for firm matches. For some rows the clone size is stated as once, few or many, or as a class when expanded; others skip it.

v_gene: TRBV19
j_gene: TRBJ1-1
d_gene: NA
abundance: NA
CDR3aa: CASSIGGVFGTEAFF
CDR3nt: TGTGCCAGTAGTATAGGAGGGGTGTTTGGGACTGAAGCTTTCTTT

v_gene: TRBV30
j_gene: TRBJ2-5
d_gene: NA
abundance: NA
CDR3aa: CAWRRGETQYF
CDR3nt: TGTGCCTGGAGGAGGGGGGAGACCCAGTACTTC

v_gene: TRBV4-2
j_gene: TRBJ2-6
d_gene: TRBD1
abundance: NA
CDR3aa: CASSQPLGDRGPSAGANVLTF
CDR3nt: TGTGCCAGCAGCCAACCGCTAGGGGACAGGGGGCCCAGCGCTGGGGCCAACGTCCTGACTTTC

v_gene: TRBV7-2
j_gene: TRBJ2-6
d_gene: NA
abundance: NA
CDR3aa: CASSLVRANVLTF
CDR3nt: TGTGCCAGCAGCTTAGTGCGGGCCAACGTCCTGACTTTC

v_gene: TRBV9
j_gene: TRBJ2-1
d_gene: NA
abundance: NA
CDR3aa: CASSVGFDSSEQFF
CDR3nt: TGTGCCAGCAGCGTAGGATTTGACAGTAGTGAGCAGTTCTTC

v_gene: TRBV7-9
j_gene: TRBJ1-2
d_gene: TRBD1
abundance: NA
CDR3aa: CASNGQGAVGYGYTF
CDR3nt: TGTGCCAGCAACGGACAGGGGGCGGTTGGCTATGGCTACACCTTC

v_gene: TRBV19
j_gene: TRBJ1-1
d_gene: NA
abundance: NA
CDR3aa: CASTRGNKMNTEAFF
CDR3nt: TGTGCCAGTACCCGAGGAAACAAGATGAACACTGAAGCTTTCTTT

v_gene: TRBV19
j_gene: TRBJ2-7
d_gene: TRBD2
abundance: few
CDR3aa: CASSYDSTSGSSYEQYF
CDR3nt: TGTGCCAGTAGCTACGACTCGACTAGCGGGAGCTCCTACGAGCAGTACTTC

v_gene: TRBV7-9
j_gene: TRBJ1-6
d_gene: TRBD1
abundance: NA
CDR3aa: CASSLEGGDRANSPLHF
CDR3nt: TGTGCCAGCAGCTTAGAGGGGGGTGACAGGGCAAATTCACCCCTCCACTTT

v_gene: TRBV7-6
j_gene: TRBJ2-3
d_gene: NA
abundance: NA
CDR3aa: CASSLLTPGTDTQYF
CDR3nt: TGTGCCAGCAGCTTACTAACACCCGGCACAGATACGCAGTATTTT

v_gene: TRBV6-6
j_gene: TRBJ2-1
d_gene: TRBD1
abundance: NA
CDR3aa: CASSPQGADYNEQFF
CDR3nt: TGTGCCAGCAGTCCACAGGGGGCGGACTACAATGAGCAGTTCTTC

v_gene: TRBV27
j_gene: TRBJ2-7
d_gene: NA
abundance: NA
CDR3aa: CASSLLGGAGRREQYF
CDR3nt: TGTGCCAGCAGTTTATTAGGCGGGGCGGGACGTAGGGAGCAGTACTTC

v_gene: TRBV18
j_gene: TRBJ2-2
d_gene: TRBD1
abundance: NA
CDR3aa: CASSPTGVGELFF
CDR3nt: TGTGCCAGCTCACCAACAGGGGTCGGGGAGCTGTTTTTT

v_gene: TRBV5-1
j_gene: TRBJ2-5
d_gene: NA
abundance: NA
CDR3aa: CASSLGQETQYF
CDR3nt: TGCGCCAGCAGCTTGGGTCAAGAGACCCAGTACTTC

v_gene: TRBV28
j_gene: TRBJ2-7
d_gene: NA
abundance: NA
CDR3aa: CASRSGGSDEQYF
CDR3nt: TGTGCCAGCAGGTCCGGGGGAAGCGACGAGCAGTACTTC

v_gene: TRBV19
j_gene: TRBJ2-5
d_gene: TRBD2
abundance: NA
CDR3aa: CASGLAGVPETQYF
CDR3nt: TGTGCCAGTGGACTAGCGGGGGTTCCAGAGACCCAGTACTTC

v_gene: TRBV14
j_gene: TRBJ1-2
d_gene: NA
abundance: NA
CDR3aa: CASSQEGAHGYTF
CDR3nt: TGTGCCAGCAGCCAAGAGGGGGCACACGGCTACACCTTC

v_gene: TRBV2
j_gene: TRBJ2-5
d_gene: NA
abundance: NA
CDR3aa: CARRPTGKETQYF
CDR3nt: TGTGCCAGACGGCCGACGGGGAAAGAGACCCAGTACTTC